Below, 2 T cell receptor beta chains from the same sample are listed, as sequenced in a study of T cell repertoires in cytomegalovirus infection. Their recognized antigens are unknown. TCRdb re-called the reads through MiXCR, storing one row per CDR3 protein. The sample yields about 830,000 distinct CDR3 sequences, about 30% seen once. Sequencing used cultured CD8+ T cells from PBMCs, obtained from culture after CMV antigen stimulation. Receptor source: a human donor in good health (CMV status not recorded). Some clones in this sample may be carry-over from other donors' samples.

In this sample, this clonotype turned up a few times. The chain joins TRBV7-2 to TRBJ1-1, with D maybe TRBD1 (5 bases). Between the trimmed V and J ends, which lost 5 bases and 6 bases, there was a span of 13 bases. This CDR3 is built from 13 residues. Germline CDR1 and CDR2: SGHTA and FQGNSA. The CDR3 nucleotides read TGTGCCAGCAGCACAGCGGGGGGTGCTGAAGCTTTCTTT. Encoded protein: CASSTAGGAEAFF.

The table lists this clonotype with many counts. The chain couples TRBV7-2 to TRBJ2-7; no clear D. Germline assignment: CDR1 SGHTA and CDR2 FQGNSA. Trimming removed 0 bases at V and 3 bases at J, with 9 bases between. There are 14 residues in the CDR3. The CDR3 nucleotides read TGTGCCAGCAGCTTAGCGGCACCAAACTACGAGCAGTACTTC. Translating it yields CASSLAAPNYEQYF.